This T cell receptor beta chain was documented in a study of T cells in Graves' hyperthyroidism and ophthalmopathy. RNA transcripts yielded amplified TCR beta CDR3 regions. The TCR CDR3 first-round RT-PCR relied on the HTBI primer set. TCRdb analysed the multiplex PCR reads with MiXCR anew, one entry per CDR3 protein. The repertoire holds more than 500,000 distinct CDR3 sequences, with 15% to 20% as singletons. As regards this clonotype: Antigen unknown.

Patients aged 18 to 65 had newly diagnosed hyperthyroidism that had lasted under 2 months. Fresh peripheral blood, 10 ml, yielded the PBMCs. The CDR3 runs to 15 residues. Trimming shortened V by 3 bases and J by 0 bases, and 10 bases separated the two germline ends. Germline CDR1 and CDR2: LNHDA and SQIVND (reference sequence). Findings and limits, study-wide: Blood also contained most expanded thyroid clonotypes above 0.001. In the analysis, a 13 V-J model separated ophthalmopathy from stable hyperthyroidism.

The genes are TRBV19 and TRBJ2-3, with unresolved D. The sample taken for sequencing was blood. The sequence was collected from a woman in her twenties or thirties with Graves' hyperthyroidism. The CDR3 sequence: CASSIGQTSTDTQYF. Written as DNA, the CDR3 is TGTGCCAGTAGTATCGGCCAGACTAGCACAGATACGCAGTATTTT.